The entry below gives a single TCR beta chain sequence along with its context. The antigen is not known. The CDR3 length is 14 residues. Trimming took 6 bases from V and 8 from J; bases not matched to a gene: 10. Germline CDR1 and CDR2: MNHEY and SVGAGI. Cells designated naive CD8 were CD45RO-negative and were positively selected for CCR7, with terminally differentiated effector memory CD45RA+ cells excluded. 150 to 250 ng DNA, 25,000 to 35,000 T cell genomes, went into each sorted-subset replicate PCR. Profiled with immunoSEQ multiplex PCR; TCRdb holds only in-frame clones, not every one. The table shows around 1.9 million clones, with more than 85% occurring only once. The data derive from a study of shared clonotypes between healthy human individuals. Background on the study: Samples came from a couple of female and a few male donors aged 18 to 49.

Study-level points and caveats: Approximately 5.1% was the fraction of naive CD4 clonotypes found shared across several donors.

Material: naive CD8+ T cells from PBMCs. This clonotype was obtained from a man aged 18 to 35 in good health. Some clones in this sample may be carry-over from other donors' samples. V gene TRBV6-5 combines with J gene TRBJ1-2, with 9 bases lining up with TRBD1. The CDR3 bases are TGTGCCAGCAGCTTCGACAGGGGGTTTCCCGGCTACACCTTC. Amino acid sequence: CASSFDRGFPGYTF.